These 5 T cell receptor beta chains share one sample of origin, sequenced in a study of T cell changes during pregnancy in multiple sclerosis. Here immunoSEQ multiplex PCR was the method, and the copy in TCRdb shows in-frame clones only, minus some. The repertoire holds some 89,000 clones, with roughly 93% as singletons. The specimen comprised peripheral blood, sampled in the third trimester of pregnancy. The receptor set was obtained from a female donor with multiple sclerosis, enrolled in a pregnancy study.

The chain joins TRBV10-3 to TRBJ1-2; 8 bases match TRBD1. V trimming: 5 bases; J trimming: 8 bases; junction bases outside the gene matches: 13. The germline V gene has CDR1 ENHRY and CDR2 SYGVKD. This CDR3 contains 15 residues. The CDR3 here is CAISIGQGPQGGYTF. The CDR3 region has the DNA TGTGCCATCAGTATAGGACAGGGTCCCCAAGGGGGCTACACCTTC.

The rearrangement uses TRBV19 and TRBJ2-7; TRBD1 matches at 11 bases. The CDR3 extends over 15 amino acids. J lost 2 bases, V lost 2 bases, and 2 bases had no gene match. The V gene's germline CDR1 is LNHDA and CDR2 SQIVND (reference sequence). The CDR3 protein is CASSIMGQGAYEQYF. In DNA form, the CDR3 reads TGTGCCAGTAGTATAATGGGACAGGGGGCCTACGAGCAGTACTTC.

This chain connects TRBV5-5 to TRBJ2-1, with D perhaps matching TRBD1 (6 bases). CDR1 and CDR2 (germline): SGHKS, YYEKEE (reference sequence). The germline V and J ends were trimmed by 4 bases and 5 bases, with 13 bases remaining between them. The CDR3 totals 14 residues. CDR3 residues: CASSQIQGNNEQFF. The CDR3 coding sequence is TGTGCCAGCAGCCAGATACAGGGCAACAATGAGCAGTTCTTC.

The genes are TRBV30 and TRBJ2-4; 9 bases are shared with TRBD2. The CDR3 is made up of 16 amino acids. With V trimmed by 2 bases and J by 2 bases, 7 bases remained unmatched. Germline V lookup: CDR1 GTSNPN, CDR2 SVGIG (reference sequence). CDR3 sequence reads: CAWSRGGGATKNIQYF. In DNA form, the CDR3 reads TGTGCCTGGAGTCGCGGGGGGGGAGCCACCAAAAACATTCAGTACTTC.

The J gene is TRBJ1-5, the V gene TRBV2; D is possibly TRBD1 (6 bases). V was cut by 7 bases and J by 6 bases, with 16 bases left in between. This CDR3 has 14 amino acids. CDR1 SNHLY and CDR2 FYNNEI come from the germline V gene. As DNA, the CDR3 is TGTGCCAGCACCCTGGGGGGCGGGGGTCAGCCCCAGCATTTT. The encoded protein is CASTLGGGGQPQHF.